This TCR beta chain was documented in a study of T-cell memory formation after mild COVID-19. TCRdb processed the 5' RACE reads anew with MiXCR; each CDR3 protein has one entry. The repertoire consists of about 430,000 distinct CDR3 sequences, with roughly 17% occurring once and the leading ten covering roughly a fifth. In germline, CDR1 is MNHNY, CDR2 SVGAGI (reference sequence). The CDR3 spans 15 residues. Losses at the gene ends were 6 bases for V and 4 bases for J; bases not matched to a gene: 5. J is TRBJ2-1 and V is TRBV6-6; 11 positions match TRBD2. The sequence was obtained from a man aged 18 to 30 who had mild COVID-19 (a few samples of this study predate the infection). Cell type and time point are not known. Sequences were obtained from PBMCs or a T cell subset sorted from them (not recorded which). CDR3: CASRTGTSGYNEQFF. In DNA, the CDR3 is TGTGCCAGCAGAACTGGGACTAGCGGATACAATGAGCAGTTCTTC.